Presented here are 26 T cell receptor beta chains from one specimen sequenced in a study of T-cell reconstitution after alpha-beta-depleted transplantation in children. The TCRbeta library was prepared with unique molecular identifiers. TCRdb re-called the PCR reads through MiXCR, storing one row per CDR3 protein. The data hold about 120,000 distinct CDR3 sequences, with 10% observed a single time. Here the sequenced sample was PBMCs from the stem cell graft donor, taken from the stem cell graft. Receptors were obtained from a human donor who donated a stem cell graft to a child with acute lymphoblastic leukemia.

In its sample, this clonotype was seen many times. This chain links TRBV12-3 or TRBV12-4 with TRBJ1-3; 7 bases map to TRBD1. The CDR3 contains 17 residues. Trimming took 6 bases from V and 0 from J; bases not matched to a gene: 11. The CDR3 sequence: CASRGVEGAASGNTIYF. The CDR3 DNA sequence: TGTGCCAGCAGAGGGGTAGAGGGGGCAGCCTCTGGAAACACCATATATTTT.

This clonotype has a count of ten or more. The chain employs TRBV5-1 and TRBJ2-5; D gene ambiguous. The CDR3 has 13 amino acids. V lost 1 base to trimming and J lost 3 bases, with 7 bases between them. Germline V gives CDR1 SGHRS, CDR2 YFSETQ. The CDR3 protein is CASSLFNEETQYF. The CDR3 region has the DNA TGCGCCAGCAGCTTGTTTAACGAAGAGACCCAGTACTTC.

This clonotype was observed at least ten times. V and J are TRBV5-1 and TRBJ2-3, with 12 bases aligning to TRBD2. The CDR3 is 17 amino acids. Germline lookup yields CDR1 SGHRS and CDR2 YFSETQ. V shed 4 bases and J 2 bases; nucleotides not matched to a gene: 8. Written as DNA, the CDR3 is TGCGCCAGCAGCGTGACTAGCGGGGGACCTTCCACAGATACGCAGTATTTT. This sequence encodes CASSVTSGGPSTDTQYF.

This clonotype was counted at least ten times. Germline and junction disagree at one end, which may indicate a read error. The chain is built from TRBV20-1 and TRBJ2-7; possible D gene TRBD1, 6 bases. CDR3 length equals 12 residues. CDR1 and CDR2 (germline): DFQATT, SNEGSKA (reference sequence). This CDR3 is CSARDQGYGQYF. The CDR3, as DNA: TGCAGTGCTAGAGATCAGGGGTACGGGCAGTACTTC.

There are many counts of this clonotype. The chain carries TRBV13 and TRBJ1-6; D uncertain. Germline values: CDR1 PRHDT, CDR2 FYEKMQ (reference sequence). Between the trimmed V and J ends, which lost 6 bases and 1 base, there was a span of 22 bases. This CDR3 spans 19 amino acids. For the CDR3, the DNA is TGTGCCAGCAGGGTCCGGGCCGACTATTCCTCTTCCTATAATTCACCCCTCCACTTT. Protein: CASRVRADYSSSYNSPLHF. The full variable domain, its missing parts supplied by reference TRBV13 and TRBJ1-6, is AAGVIQSPRHLIKEKRETATLKCYPIPRHDTVYWYQQGPGQDPQFLISFYEKMQSDKGSIPDRFSAQQFSDYHSELNMSSLELGDSALYFCASRVRADYSSSYNSPLHFGNGTRLTVT.

This clonotype was observed a single time. The rearrangement links TRBV18 to TRBJ1-2; D possibly corresponds to TRBD1 (6 bases). The CDR3 totals 14 residues. The germline V gene encodes CDR1 KGHSH and CDR2 LQKENI. With 6 bases removed from V and 2 bases from J, the gap between germline ends came to 13 bases. The CDR3 region is CASSQQGTNYGYTF. CDR3 DNA sequence: TGTGCCAGCTCTCAACAGGGAACAAACTATGGCTACACCTTC.

At least ten counts were recorded for this clonotype. The CDR3 protein is CASSLYLGQPQHF. In nucleotides, the CDR3 is TGTGCCAGCAGCTTGTACCTCGGACAGCCCCAGCATTTT. The gene calls are TRBV5-5 and TRBJ1-5; D is uncertain. Trimming removed 1 base from V and 7 bases from J, with 9 bases in between. This CDR3 comprises 13 residues. Germline CDR1 reads SGHKS; CDR2 reads YYEKEE (reference sequence).

The J gene is TRBJ2-5, the V gene TRBV12-3 or TRBV12-4; 13 bases agree with TRBD2. V was pared by 6 bases and J by 2 bases, with 3 bases of the junction left unmatched. This CDR3 is 15 amino acids long. Here the CDR3 reads CASRLLAGGQETQYF. The CDR3 bases are TGTGCCAGCAGACTACTAGCGGGGGGGCAAGAGACCCAGTACTTC.

This clonotype appeared many times. The CDR3 nucleotides read TGTGCCTGGAGTGGCCTTGGCACCGAGCAGTACTTC. Protein: CAWSGLGTEQYF. The chain combines TRBV30 with TRBJ2-7; D is unresolved. CDR1 and CDR2 (germline): GTSNPN, SVGIG (reference sequence). The V end was cut by 1 base, the J end by 6 bases, with 10 bases between. CDR3 length equals 12 residues. The full variable domain, in which reference TRBV30 and TRBJ2-7 provide the parts outside the CDR3, is SQTIHQWPATLVQPVGSPLSLECTVEGTSNPNLYWYRQAAGRGLQLLFYSVGIGQISSEVPQNLSASRPQDRQFILSSKKLLLSDSGFYLCAWSGLGTEQYFGPGTRLTVT.

This clonotype was observed at least ten times. V usage is TRBV4-2 and J usage is TRBJ2-1, with 10 nucleotides matching TRBD2. V shed 1 base, J shed 3 bases, and the junction held 6 bases outside the gene matches. The germline V gene encodes CDR1 LGHNA and CDR2 YNFKEQ. The CDR3 is 17 amino acids. CDR3 region: CASSQAPTSGFYNEQFF. The CDR3 DNA follows: TGTGCCAGCAGCCAAGCCCCGACTAGCGGGTTCTACAATGAGCAGTTCTTC.

This clonotype was seen at least ten times. The chain uses TRBV27 and TRBJ2-1; D not certain. V shed 2 bases and J shed 9 bases, with 5 bases lying between them. CDR1 is MNHEY, CDR2 SMNVEV, per germline (reference sequence). This CDR3 spans 11 amino acids. CDR3 nucleotides: TGTGCCAGCAGTTTAGGCAGTGAGCAGTTCTTC. Its translation is CASSLGSEQFF.

CDR3 nucleotide sequence: TGCAGCGTGACAGAGGGCCCGGGTGAGCAGTTCTTC. The encoded protein is CSVTEGPGEQFF. This chain links TRBV29-1 with TRBJ2-1; possibly TRBD1 or TRBD2 for D (5 bases each). Germline CDR1 reads SQVTM; CDR2 reads ANQGSEA. Trimming cost V 6 bases and J 9 bases, with 15 bases left between them. The length of the CDR3 is 12 residues.

This clonotype showed up many times. This chain joins TRBV5-1 and TRBJ1-1, with TRBD1 as a possible D gene (6 bases). This CDR3 has 13 residues. V was clipped by 5 bases and J by 1 base, with 9 bases between them. Germline lookup yields CDR1 SGHRS and CDR2 YFSETQ. The DNA of the CDR3 is TGCGCCAGCAGTGGGGGCACGAACACTGAAGCTTTCTTT. The encoded protein is CASSGGTNTEAFF. The full variable domain, completed using reference TRBV5-1 and TRBJ1-1, is KAGVTQTPRYLIKTRGQQVTLSCSPISGHRSVSWYQQTPGQGLQFLFEYFSETQRNKGNFPGRFSGRQFSNSRSEMNVSTLELGDSALYLCASSGGTNTEAFFGQGTRLTVV.

This clonotype showed up many times. The chain has TRBV3-1 and TRBJ2-3; D not resolved. Trimming shortened V by 5 bases and J by 10 bases, and 13 bases separated the two germline ends. Germline V gene sequence: CDR1 LGHDT, CDR2 YNNKEL (reference sequence). CDR3 length: 12 residues. CDR3 nucleotide sequence: TGTGCCAGCAGCTTCCCCGAGGCATCGCAGTATTTT. Translating it yields CASSFPEASQYF.

This rearrangement joins TRBV18 to TRBJ2-3, with 10 positions matching TRBD2. Germline V gene sequence: CDR1 KGHSH, CDR2 LQKENI. CDR3 length: 16 residues. V lost 2 bases to trimming and J lost 1 base; unmatched junction nucleotides: 3. CDR3: CASSPRTSGGTDTQYF. DNA of the CDR3: TGTGCCAGCTCACCAAGAACTAGCGGGGGCACAGATACGCAGTATTTT.

This clonotype turned up a few times. This sequence joins TRBV27 and TRBJ1-3; TRBD1 matches 7 bases. The germline gives CDR1 MNHEY, CDR2 SMNVEV (reference sequence). With V trimmed by 7 bases and J by 2 bases, 11 bases remained unmatched. This CDR3 is 16 amino acids long. The CDR3 spells CASKMVEGAPGNTIYF. CDR3 DNA: TGTGCCAGCAAAATGGTGGAGGGGGCACCTGGAAACACCATATATTTT.

On this clonotype itself: It may be a read error: a sequence one base away is much more abundant. The chain carries TRBV3-1 and TRBJ2-1, with D tentatively TRBD2 (6 bases). Germline CDR1 is LGHDT and CDR2 is YNNKEL (reference sequence). Trimming removed 10 bases from V and 0 bases from J, with 13 bases in between. The CDR3 is 14 residues long. The CDR3 loop is CATSERASYNEQFF. Written as DNA, the CDR3 is TGTGCCACCTCCGAGCGGGCCTCCTACAATGAGCAGTTCTTC.

This clonotype has ten or more counts. The V call is TRBV6-5, the J call TRBJ1-4; tentatively, D is TRBD1 (5 bases). V was pared by 4 bases and J by 1 base, with 13 bases between. This CDR3 spans 16 amino acids. Germline V gene sequence: CDR1 MNHEY, CDR2 SVGAGI. The CDR3 DNA reads as TGTGCCAGCAGTTCTATGGGGCGCCGAACTAATGAAAAACTGTTTTTT. This sequence encodes CASSSMGRRTNEKLFF.

This clonotype came up many times. V is TRBV20-1 and J is TRBJ2-7, with D possibly TRBD2 on 6 matching bases. In germline, CDR1 is DFQATT, CDR2 SNEGSKA (reference sequence). CDR3 size: 15 residues. Trimming shortened V by 8 bases and J by 1 base, and 21 bases separated the two germline ends. DNA of the CDR3: TGCAGTATTCGGGACTCCTACTTTGGGTCCTACGAGCAGTACTTC. Protein product: CSIRDSYFGSYEQYF.

This clonotype was seen at least ten times. This chain links TRBV5-1 with TRBJ2-1; 11 bases match TRBD2. CDR1 and CDR2 (germline): SGHRS, YFSETQ. The CDR3 loop spans 17 amino acids. J gave up 0 bases and V 4 bases, and 6 bases lay outside the gene matches. CDR3 sequence: CASSDGLAGNSYNEQFF. The CDR3 bases are TGCGCCAGCAGCGACGGACTAGCGGGCAACTCCTACAATGAGCAGTTCTTC.

This clonotype was counted at least ten times. The junction differs from germline at one of its ends, possibly a read error. The gene calls are TRBV7-7 and TRBJ2-2, with 10 bases lining up with TRBD2. The CDR3 loop spans 15 amino acids. Per germline, CDR1 SSHAT and CDR2 FNYEAQ (reference sequence). In nucleotides, the CDR3 is TGTGCTAGCAGCCCTAGCGGGAGTAATACCGGGGAGCTGTTTTTT. Its translation is CASSPSGSNTGELFF.

This clonotype has ten or more counts. The chain recombines TRBV5-5 with TRBJ2-7; 8 positions match TRBD1. The ends lost 4 bases at V and 3 bases at J; junction bases unmatched: 3. Germline V gene lookup returns CDR1 SGHKS and CDR2 YYEKEE (reference sequence). The CDR3 is made up of 13 amino acids. The CDR3 loop is CASSVDRGYEQYF. CDR3 DNA: TGTGCCAGCAGCGTCGACAGGGGCTACGAGCAGTACTTC.

The table lists this clonotype with many counts. The V call is TRBV5-1, the J call TRBJ1-6; D perhaps matches TRBD1 (5 bases). The CDR3 spans 15 residues. Trimming left V 1 base short and J 6 bases short, with 11 bases between. The germline CDR1 and CDR2 sequences are SGHRS and YFSETQ. This chain's CDR3 is CASSLTTGTNSPLHF. In DNA, the CDR3 is TGCGCCAGCAGCTTGACTACAGGCACTAATTCACCCCTCCACTTT.

This clonotype was counted ten times or more. The rearrangement links TRBV19 to TRBJ1-1; 7 nucleotides match TRBD1. V lost 6 bases to trimming and J lost 2 bases; unmatched junction nucleotides: 6. Germline V gene lookup returns CDR1 LNHDA and CDR2 SQIVND (reference sequence). This CDR3 is built from 14 residues. The CDR3 nucleotides read TGTGCCAGTAGGGGGGGGACAGCCAACACTGAAGCTTTCTTT. As protein: CASRGGTANTEAFF.

The sample holds many counts of this clonotype. J is TRBJ2-2 and V is TRBV12-3 or TRBV12-4; 15 bases align to TRBD2. The V gene end was trimmed by 5 bases and the J gene end by 6 bases; junction bases not matched to a gene: 10. This CDR3 region has 18 residues. As DNA, the CDR3 is TGTGCCAGCAGTCCTAACCTCGGGACTAGCGGGAGGCCCGGGGAGCTGTTTTTT. It encodes CASSPNLGTSGRPGELFF.

This chain connects TRBV11-3 to TRBJ2-3, with 9 bases matching TRBD1. V was pared by 0 bases and J by 9 bases, with 7 bases of the junction left unmatched. The CDR3 consists of 15 residues. Germline-derived CDR1 and CDR2 are SGHNT and YENEEA. The CDR3 bases are TGTGCCAGCAGCTTAGAAGGACAGGGGACAGGGACGCAGTATTTT. It yields the protein CASSLEGQGTGTQYF.